Listed below are T cell receptor beta chains from one sample, sequenced in a study of metastatic and nonmetastatic thyroid tumors. With MiXCR, TCRdb called clones anew from the PCR reads. Among approximately 28,000 clones listed, roughly 15% were seen once. The sample taken for sequencing was blood. The receptors shown here come from a male donor with papillary thyroid cancer or a benign thyroid nodule (not recorded which). Some clones in this sample may be carry-over from other donors' samples. Each CDR3 is given with its conserved first and last residue. A D gene is named only where the DNA matches it firmly. A clone size is listed for some rows: how often the clone was seen (once, few, many), or a class if it is expanded.

clone size | D gene | J gene | V gene | CDR3 protein | CDR3 DNA
many | . | TRBJ2-7 | TRBV15 | CATSSGGSSYEQYF | TGTGCCACCAGCAGTGGAGGTTCCTCCTACGAGCAGTACTTC
many | . | TRBJ1-3 | TRBV6-1 | CASSLGGTDIYF | TGTGCCAGCAGCCTTGGCGGGACCGACATATATTTT
many | . | TRBJ2-3 | TRBV5-1 | CASSLADTQYF | TGCGCCAGCAGCTTAGCAGATACGCAGTATTTT
medium-sized | TRBD2 | TRBJ2-1 | TRBV19 | CATLPSGRMSYNEQFF | TGTGCCACCCTACCTAGCGGGAGGATGTCCTACAATGAGCAGTTCTTC
. | . | TRBJ1-6 | TRBV20-1 | CSARVGSKDSPLHF | TGCAGTGCTAGAGTGGGGAGTAAGGATTCACCCCTCCACTTT
. | . | TRBJ2-7 | TRBV2 | CASSETTGQVHKQYF | TGTGCCAGCAGTGAAACGACGGGGCAGGTTCACAAGCAGTACTTC
many | TRBD1 | TRBJ1-5 | TRBV20-1 | CSVERTGVEPQHF | TGCAGTGTTGAAAGGACAGGGGTTGAGCCCCAGCATTTT
many | TRBD2 | TRBJ2-1 | TRBV15 | CATSRDWPGLAGGDEQFF | TGTGCCACCAGCAGAGATTGGCCGGGACTAGCGGGAGGAGATGAGCAGTTCTTC
many | . | TRBJ2-7 | TRBV20-1 | CSARTPPYEQYF | TGCAGTGCTCGGACTCCTCCCTACGAGCAGTACTTC
many | . | TRBJ1-2 | TRBV18 | CASSSGRESGYTF | TGTGCCAGCTCATCGGGACGCGAAAGCGGCTACACCTTC
many | . | TRBJ1-2 | TRBV7-9 | CASSLMGPSTYGYTF | TGTGCCAGCAGCTTAATGGGTCCGAGTACCTATGGCTACACCTTC
medium-sized | TRBD1 | TRBJ2-7 | TRBV6-1 | CASRGTGSYEQYF | TGTGCCAGCAGGGGGACAGGGTCCTACGAGCAGTACTTC
many | TRBD1 | TRBJ2-5 | TRBV9 | CASSAGTEQETQYF | TGTGCCAGCAGCGCGGGGACAGAGCAAGAGACCCAGTACTTC
many | . | TRBJ2-1 | TRBV28 | CASRGVLEGTFF | TGTGCCAGCAGAGGGGTCCTCGAGGGAACGTTCTTC
many | . | TRBJ2-3 | TRBV13 | CASSLIAELTDTQYF | TGTGCCAGCAGCTTAATAGCGGAGCTCACAGATACGCAGTATTTT
many | . | TRBJ2-7 | TRBV4-1 | CASSQDTGSYEQYF | TGCGCCAGCAGCCAAGATACCGGCAGCTACGAGCAGTACTTC
. | . | TRBJ2-3 | TRBV5-4 | CASSLEADTQYF | TGTGCCAGCAGCTTGGAAGCGGATACGCAGTATTTT
many | TRBD1 | TRBJ1-5 | TRBV6-1 | CASGDSRNQPQHF | TGTGCCAGCGGGGACAGCCGCAATCAGCCCCAGCATTTT
few | TRBD1 | TRBJ2-7 | TRBV10-3 | CAISQTGQGEEQYF | TGTGCCATCAGCCAAACGGGACAGGGGGAAGAGCAGTACTTC
. | . | TRBJ2-3 | TRBV18 | CASSRSSTQYF | TGTGCCAGCTCACGATCTAGTACGCAGTATTTT
many | TRBD1 | TRBJ1-1 | TRBV2 | CAIRRDRTRNTEAFF | TGTGCCATCCGCCGGGACAGGACTAGAAACACTGAAGCTTTCTTT
many | . | TRBJ1-5 | TRBV12-3/TRBV12-4 | CASSRTLTSGDGQPQHF | TGTGCCAGCAGCCGCACCTTAACTTCAGGGGACGGTCAGCCCCAGCATTTT
many | . | TRBJ2-1 | TRBV11-2 | CASSLPGASYNEQFF | TGTGCCAGCAGCTTACCCGGGGCCTCCTACAATGAGCAGTTCTTC
many | . | TRBJ1-5 | TRBV12-3/TRBV12-4 | CASSLTSTALNQPQHF | TGTGCCAGCAGTTTAACGTCGACAGCCTTAAATCAGCCCCAGCATTTT
many | TRBD1 | TRBJ2-3 | TRBV11-2 | CASQKDRVTDTQYF | TGTGCCAGCCAGAAGGACAGGGTGACAGATACGCAGTATTTT
many | . | TRBJ1-2 | TRBV11-2 | CASSLVSRGYGYTF | TGTGCCAGCAGCTTAGTTAGTCGGGGCTATGGCTACACCTTC
many | . | TRBJ2-5 | TRBV4-2 | CASSQGLAVQETQYF | TGTGCCAGCAGTCAGGGGCTAGCGGTCCAAGAGACCCAGTACTTC
many | TRBD2 | TRBJ2-1 | TRBV18 | CASSPPGLGINEQFF | TGTGCCAGCTCACCTCCGGGACTAGGCATCAATGAGCAGTTCTTC
. | . | TRBJ1-2 | TRBV6-1 | CASTRGYTGYTF | TGTGCCAGCACTCGGGGGTATACGGGCTACACCTTC
. | . | TRBJ1-1 | TRBV20-1 | CSARDPGLTSGTEAFF | TGCAGTGCTAGAGATCCTGGCCTTACCTCGGGCACTGAAGCTTTCTTT
medium-sized | TRBD2 | TRBJ2-7 | TRBV28 | CASSLGGLSGIMYEQYF | TGTGCCAGCAGTTTAGGAGGACTAAGCGGGATAATGTACGAGCAGTACTTC
medium-sized | TRBD2 | TRBJ2-3 | TRBV7-3 | CASSLNGGTYTDTQYF | TGTGCCAGCAGCTTAAACGGGGGGACTTACACAGATACGCAGTATTTT
once | . | TRBJ2-3 | TRBV11-2 | CASSLESAADTQYF | TGTGCCAGCAGCTTAGAGAGTGCCGCAGATACGCAGTATTTT
many | . | TRBJ2-7 | TRBV7-2 | CASSSYWGHYEQYF | TGTGCCAGCAGCTCGTACTGGGGTCACTACGAGCAGTACTTC